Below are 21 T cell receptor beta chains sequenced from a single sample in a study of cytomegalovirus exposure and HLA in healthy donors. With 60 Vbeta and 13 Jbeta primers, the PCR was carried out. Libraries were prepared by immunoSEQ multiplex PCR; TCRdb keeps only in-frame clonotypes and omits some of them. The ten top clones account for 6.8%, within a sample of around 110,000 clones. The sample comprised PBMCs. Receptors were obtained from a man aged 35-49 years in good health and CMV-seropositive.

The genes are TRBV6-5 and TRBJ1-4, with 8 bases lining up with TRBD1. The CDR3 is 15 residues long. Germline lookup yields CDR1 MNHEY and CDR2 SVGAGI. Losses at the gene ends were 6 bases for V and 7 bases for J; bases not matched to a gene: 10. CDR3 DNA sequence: TGTGCCAGCAGATCACAGGGGGGAAAGGGTGAAAAACTGTTTTTT. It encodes CASRSQGGKGEKLFF.

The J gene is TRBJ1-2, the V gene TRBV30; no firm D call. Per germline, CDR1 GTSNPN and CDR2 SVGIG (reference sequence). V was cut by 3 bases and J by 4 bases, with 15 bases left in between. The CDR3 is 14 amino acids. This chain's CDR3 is CAWRASTISYGYTF. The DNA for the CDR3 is TGTGCCTGGAGGGCTTCCACAATAAGCTATGGCTACACCTTC.

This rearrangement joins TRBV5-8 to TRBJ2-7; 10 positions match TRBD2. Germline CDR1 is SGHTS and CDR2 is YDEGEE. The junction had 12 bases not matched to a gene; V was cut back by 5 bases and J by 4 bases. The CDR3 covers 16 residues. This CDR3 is CASRLGSSGSGYEQYF. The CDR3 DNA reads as TGTGCCAGCAGATTAGGGTCTAGCGGGAGCGGATACGAGCAGTACTTC.

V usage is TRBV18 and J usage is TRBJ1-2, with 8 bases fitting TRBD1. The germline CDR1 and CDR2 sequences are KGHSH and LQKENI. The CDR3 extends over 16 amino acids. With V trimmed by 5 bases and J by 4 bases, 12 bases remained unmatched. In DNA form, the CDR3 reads TGTGCCAGCTCATCGCGGACAGGGAATTACAGCTATGGCTACACCTTC. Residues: CASSSRTGNYSYGYTF.

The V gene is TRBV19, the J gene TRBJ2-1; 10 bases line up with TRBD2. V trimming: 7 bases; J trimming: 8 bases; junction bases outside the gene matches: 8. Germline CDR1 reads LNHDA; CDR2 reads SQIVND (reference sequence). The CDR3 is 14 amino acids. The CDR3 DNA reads TGTGCCAGTAAAGTAGCGGGAGGATATGATGAGCAGTTCTTC. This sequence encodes CASKVAGGYDEQFF.

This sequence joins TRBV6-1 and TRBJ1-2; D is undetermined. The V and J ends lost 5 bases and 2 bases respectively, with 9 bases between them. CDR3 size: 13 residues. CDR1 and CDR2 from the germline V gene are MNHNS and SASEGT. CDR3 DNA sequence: TGTGCCAGCAGTATGGCGGGGAACTATGGCTACACCTTC. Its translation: CASSMAGNYGYTF.

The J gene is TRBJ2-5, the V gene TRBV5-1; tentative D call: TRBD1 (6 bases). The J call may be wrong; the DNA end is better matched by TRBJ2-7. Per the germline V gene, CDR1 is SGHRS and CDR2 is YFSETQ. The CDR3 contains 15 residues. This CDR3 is CASSAWRQGTYEQYF. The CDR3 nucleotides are TGCGCCAGCAGCGCTTGGAGGCAGGGGACCTACGAGCAGTACTTC.

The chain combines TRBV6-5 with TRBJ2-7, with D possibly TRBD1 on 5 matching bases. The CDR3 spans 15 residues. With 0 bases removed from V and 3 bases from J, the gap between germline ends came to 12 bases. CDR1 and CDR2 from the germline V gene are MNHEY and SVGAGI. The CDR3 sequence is CASSYSDSIVYEQYF. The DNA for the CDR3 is TGTGCCAGCAGTTACTCTGACAGTATTGTCTACGAGCAGTACTTC.

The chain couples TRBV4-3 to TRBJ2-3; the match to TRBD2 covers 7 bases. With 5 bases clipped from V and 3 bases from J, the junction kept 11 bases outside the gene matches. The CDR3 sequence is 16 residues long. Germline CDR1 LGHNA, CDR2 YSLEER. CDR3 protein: CASSKEAGSRTDTQYF. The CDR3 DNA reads TGCGCCAGCAGCAAGGAAGCGGGGTCGCGGACAGATACGCAGTATTTT.

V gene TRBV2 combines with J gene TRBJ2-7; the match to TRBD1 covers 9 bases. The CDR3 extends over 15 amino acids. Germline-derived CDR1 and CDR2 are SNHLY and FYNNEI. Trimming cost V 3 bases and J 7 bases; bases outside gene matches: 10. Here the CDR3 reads CASSETGTGLGEQYF. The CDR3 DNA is TGTGCCAGCAGTGAGACCGGGACAGGGTTGGGGGAGCAGTACTTC.

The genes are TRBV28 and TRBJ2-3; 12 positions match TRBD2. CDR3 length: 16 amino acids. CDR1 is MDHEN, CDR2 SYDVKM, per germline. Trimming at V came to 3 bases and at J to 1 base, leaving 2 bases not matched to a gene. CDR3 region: CASSLTSGSGTDTQYF. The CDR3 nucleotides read TGTGCCAGCAGTTTGACTAGCGGGAGCGGCACAGATACGCAGTATTTT.

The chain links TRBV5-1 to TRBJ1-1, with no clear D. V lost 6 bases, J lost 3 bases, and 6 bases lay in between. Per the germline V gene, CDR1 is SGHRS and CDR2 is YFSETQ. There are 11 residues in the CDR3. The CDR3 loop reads CASKLYTEAFF. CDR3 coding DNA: TGCGCCAGCAAATTATACACTGAAGCTTTCTTT.

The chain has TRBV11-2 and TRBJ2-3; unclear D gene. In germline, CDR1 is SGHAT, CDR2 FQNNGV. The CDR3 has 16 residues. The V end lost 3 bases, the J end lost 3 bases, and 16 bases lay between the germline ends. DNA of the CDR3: TGTGCCAGCAGCTTGGGCTTCGGTTCTGGGACAGATACGCAGTATTTT. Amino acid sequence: CASSLGFGSGTDTQYF. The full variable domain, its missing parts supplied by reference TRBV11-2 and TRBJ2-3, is EAGVAQSPRYKIIEKRQSVAFWCNPISGHATLYWYQQILGQGPKLLIQFQNNGVVDDSQLPKDRFSAERLKGVDSTLKIQPAKLEDSAVYLCASSLGFGSGTDTQYFGPGTRLTVL.

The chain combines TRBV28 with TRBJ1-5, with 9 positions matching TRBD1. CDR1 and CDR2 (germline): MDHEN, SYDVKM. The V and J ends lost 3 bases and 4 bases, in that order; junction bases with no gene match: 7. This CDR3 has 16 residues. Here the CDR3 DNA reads TGTGCCAGCAGTTTTCCCCGGGACAGGGCTAATCAGCCCCAGCATTTT. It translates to CASSFPRDRANQPQHF.

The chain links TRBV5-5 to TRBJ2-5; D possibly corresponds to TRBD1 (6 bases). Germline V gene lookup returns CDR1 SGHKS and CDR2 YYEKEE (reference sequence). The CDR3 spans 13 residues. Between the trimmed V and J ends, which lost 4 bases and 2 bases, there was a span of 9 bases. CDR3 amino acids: CASSRQAQETQYF. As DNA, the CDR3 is TGTGCCAGCAGCCGACAGGCGCAAGAGACCCAGTACTTC.

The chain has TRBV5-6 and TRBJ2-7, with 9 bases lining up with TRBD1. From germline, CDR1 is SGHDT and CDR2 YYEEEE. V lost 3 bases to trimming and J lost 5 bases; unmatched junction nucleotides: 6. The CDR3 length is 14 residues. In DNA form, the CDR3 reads TGTGCCAGCAGCTACGGGACAGGGAGGAACGAGCAGTACTTC. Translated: CASSYGTGRNEQYF.

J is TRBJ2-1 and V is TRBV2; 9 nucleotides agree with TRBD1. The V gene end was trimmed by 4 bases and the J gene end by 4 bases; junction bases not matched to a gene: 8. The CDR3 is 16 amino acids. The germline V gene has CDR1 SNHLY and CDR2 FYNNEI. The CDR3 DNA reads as TGTGCCAGCAGTGGGTCCGGGACAGGGAAATACAATGAGCAGTTCTTC. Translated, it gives CASSGSGTGKYNEQFF.

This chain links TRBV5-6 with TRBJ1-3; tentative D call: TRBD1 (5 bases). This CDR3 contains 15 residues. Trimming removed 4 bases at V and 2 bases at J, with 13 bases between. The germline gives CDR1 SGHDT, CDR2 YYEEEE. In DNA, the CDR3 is TGTGCCAGCAGCGACCTAGGACACGCTGGAAACACCATATATTTT. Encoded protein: CASSDLGHAGNTIYF.

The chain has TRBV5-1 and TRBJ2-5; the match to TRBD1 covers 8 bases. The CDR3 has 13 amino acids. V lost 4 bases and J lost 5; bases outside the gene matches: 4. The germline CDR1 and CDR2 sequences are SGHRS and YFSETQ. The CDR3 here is CASSPDRVETQYF. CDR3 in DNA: TGCGCCAGCAGCCCGGACAGGGTTGAGACCCAGTACTTC. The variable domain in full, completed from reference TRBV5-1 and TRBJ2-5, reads KAGVTQTPRYLIKTRGQQVTLSCSPISGHRSVSWYQQTPGQGLQFLFEYFSETQRNKGNFPGRFSGRQFSNSRSEMNVSTLELGDSALYLCASSPDRVETQYFGPGTRLLVL.

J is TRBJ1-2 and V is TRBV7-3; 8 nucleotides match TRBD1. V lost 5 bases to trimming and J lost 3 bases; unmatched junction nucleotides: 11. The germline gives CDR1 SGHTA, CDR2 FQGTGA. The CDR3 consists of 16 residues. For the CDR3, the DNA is TGTGCCAGCAGCGAGTTACCGGGACAGGTGGACTATGGCTACACCTTC. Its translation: CASSELPGQVDYGYTF.

The CDR3 DNA reads TGCGCCAGCAGTTGGCTAGCGGGGGACCCATCTAATGAGCAGTTCTTC. As protein: CASSWLAGDPSNEQFF. The gene calls are TRBV5-1 and TRBJ2-1, with 10 bases identical to TRBD2. The V and J ends lost 5 bases and 7 bases, in that order; junction bases with no gene match: 12. The CDR3 totals 16 residues. Germline V gene lookup returns CDR1 SGHRS and CDR2 YFSETQ.